The rows below give T cell receptor beta chains drawn from one sample of a study of identical twins. TCRdb re-called the 5' RACE reads through MiXCR, storing one row per CDR3 protein. The sample consists of some 600,000 distinct CDR3 sequences, 7.1% of them appearing once. The same sample was also used in a study of yellow fever vaccine responses in identical twins.

The sequencing sample was made of PBMCs. Receptors originate from a woman younger than 35 in good health. Each CDR3 is given with its conserved first and last residue. The D gene is left open where the match is weak. Size values are once, few and many counts, or a class for expanded clones, and some rows have none.

CDR3: CASSYSTGGTYEQYF; DNA: TGTGCCAGCAGTTACTCGACGGGAGGGACCTACGAGCAGTACTTC; length: 15; D: TRBD2; size: few; V: TRBV6-5; J: TRBJ2-7
CDR3: CASSLGERSEQFF; DNA: TGTGCCAGCAGTTTAGGAGAAAGGTCGGAGCAGTTCTTC; length: 13; D: NA; size: few; V: TRBV12-3/TRBV12-4; J: TRBJ2-1
CDR3: CASSLFGEQFF; DNA: TGTGCCAGCAGCTTATTCGGCGAGCAGTTCTTC; length: 11; D: NA; size: few; V: TRBV11-2; J: TRBJ2-1
CDR3: CASSQGILGTEAFF; DNA: TGCGCCAGCAGCCAAGGCATCCTCGGAACTGAAGCTTTCTTT; length: 14; D: NA; size: NA; V: TRBV4-1; J: TRBJ1-1
CDR3: CASSFPMGPQHF; DNA: TGTGCCAGCAGTTTCCCTATGGGGCCCCAGCATTTT; length: 12; D: NA; size: many; V: TRBV28; J: TRBJ1-5
CDR3: CASTLDSSNTEAFF; DNA: TGCGCCAGCACCCTTGACAGTTCTAACACTGAAGCTTTCTTT; length: 14; D: NA; size: many; V: TRBV5-1; J: TRBJ1-1
CDR3: CASSFGGPSYNEQFF; DNA: TGTGCCAGCAGTTTCGGGGGTCCCTCCTACAATGAGCAGTTCTTC; length: 15; D: NA; size: many; V: TRBV12-3/TRBV12-4; J: TRBJ2-1
CDR3: CASSVDGRTSEQYF; DNA: TGTGCCAGCAGCGTTGACGGGAGAACGAGCGAGCAGTACTTC; length: 14; D: NA; size: few; V: TRBV9; J: TRBJ2-7
CDR3: CAISEGSGTRQAEAFF; DNA: TGTGCCATCAGTGAGGGCTCTGGCACCCGGCAGGCTGAAGCTTTCTTT; length: 16; D: NA; size: NA; V: TRBV10-3; J: TRBJ1-1
CDR3: CASSLAVYSYNSPLHF; DNA: TGTGCCAGCAGCTTGGCCGTGTATTCCTATAATTCACCCCTCCACTTT; length: 16; D: NA; size: NA; V: TRBV5-5; J: TRBJ1-6